This T cell receptor beta chain was identified in a study of blood T cell repertoires in COVID-19 (dated by TCRdb to about 2020). In the study overall: Samples from collaborators originated in the United States, Italy and Spain and spanned both the acute and convalescent phases of COVID-19. A de-identified subject ID, COVID-19 status, age in years and sex were almost always included in the sample metadata. Where available, HLA class I and class II types were obtained from metadata supplied by the sample provider rather than from assay-based typing. A freely available public database, intended as a resource for researchers studying the immune response to SARS-CoV-2, is where the repertoires were released. The prospective study material was composed of cDNA or gDNA derived from T cells, B-cell-depleted T cells, or PBMCs. The samples were drawn from the first 160 participants of the ongoing ImmuneRACE study and from over 950 subjects provided by 6 global collaborators. Deeply sampled blood TCRbeta repertoires from subjects exposed to, actively infected with, or recovered from COVID-19 were included in the dataset. Broad study findings and their caveats: The amount of clinical and demographic metadata varied by source and participant and was provided uncurated.

Regarding this clone: Its antigen remains undetermined. Base-call qualities are not available, and no considerably larger clone is one nucleotide away.

The immunoSEQ Assay, a bias-controlled multiplex PCR, was used to amplify TCRbeta CDR3 regions from genomic DNA. Per the original workflow: The number of nucleated cells in each sample was estimated from the amplification of reference gene primers within the assay. To quantify the absolute abundance of each unique TCRbeta CDR3 rearrangement, sequence reads were collapsed and filtered. For each sample, productive Simpson clonality was calculated as the square root of Simpson's diversity index across productive rearrangements. The source is immuneACCESS, and TCRdb retained only in-frame sequences with V and J called. Part of the clones is not carried over; for the studies checked, unresolved V genes explain less than half of this, and the remainder is unexplained. V and J calls and clone size are given by that table; D and trimming were obtained from the DNA. For this sample there are roughly 120,000 clones; around 88% appear just once. The leading ten clones occupy approximately 0.81% of the sample.

The collaborating institutions used their own protocols to collect whole blood in K2EDTA tubes. Collaborator samples were shipped for TCRbeta analysis as frozen whole blood, isolated PBMCs, or DNA extracted from either sample type. The sequence was collected from a woman aged 45-60 years with active or convalescent COVID-19. Sequencing used peripheral blood.

The DNA sequence is as follows: TGTGCCAGCAGCCCCAGGACTAGAGACAATGAGCAGTTCTTC. Translation gives CASSPRTRDNEQFF. The sequence links TRBV7-2 to TRBJ2-1; 7 of the junction bases match TRBD2. Trimming removed 5 bases from V and 5 bases from J; the gene matches leave 6 bases unexplained. Measured from the cysteine to the phenylalanine, the CDR3 is 14 residues long. The read is trimmed to its CDR3 DNA, 42 bases read in frame from base 1. In the germline V gene, CDR1 corresponds to SGHTA and CDR2 to FQGNSA.